The present T cell receptor (beta chain) was sequenced within a study of identical twins. Notes on the study in general: Memory repertoires showed no such pattern, whereas abundant cord blood beta clonotypes carried fewer insertions. The same donors were not followed; conclusions instead depended on cross-sectional statistical analysis. Part of the zero-insertion signal could reflect confounding by invariant MAIT and iNKT cells.

The CDR3 length is 13 residues. The germline CDR1 and CDR2 sequences are SEHNR and FQNEAQ (reference sequence). With 1 base removed from V and 5 bases from J, the gap between germline ends came to 8 bases. The sample holds a few counts of this clonotype. The antigen is unknown. A single record per CDR3 protein comes from TCRdb applying MiXCR to the 5' RACE reads. The sample contains about 340,000 distinct CDR3 sequences, about 9% of which appear only once. The source material was naive T cells sorted from blood. The gene calls are TRBV7-9 and TRBJ2-5; TRBD2 is a possible D gene (5 bases). The TCR was taken from a woman in her forties or fifties in good health. The CDR3 protein is CASSLVARETQYF. The CDR3 coding sequence is TGTGCCAGCAGCTTAGTAGCGCGGGAGACCCAGTACTTC.